This is a list of T cell receptor beta chains from one sample in a study of regulatory T cells in long-lasting Graves disease. TCRdb reanalysed the multiplex PCR reads using MiXCR and keeps one entry per CDR3 protein. The sample lists about 470,000 distinct CDR3 sequences; about a sixth were seen once. This same sample was also part of a study on T cells in Graves' hyperthyroidism and ophthalmopathy.

The material was peripheral blood mononuclear cells (PBMCs), obtained at new diagnosis, from a patient treated with antithyroid drugs. These receptors were taken from a man between 40 and 49 years old with Graves disease. Each CDR3 is given without its conserved first and last residue. A D gene is named only where the DNA matches it firmly. Clone size is shown for a subset of rows, as once, few, many or a class of expanded clone.

v_gene	d_gene	abundance	CDR3aa
TRBV6-4	.	many	ASSLMENTEAF
TRBV6-1	TRBD1	many	ASSAPTGFGSQPQH
TRBV5-1	TRBD1	many	ASSTGTDEKLF
TRBV28	.	many	ASRSGLRHEKLF
TRBV7-3	.	many	ASSLMAAGHQTGELF
TRBV5-1	.	many	ASSEGGSGPNNEQF
TRBV18	TRBD2	.	ASSPPQAGVLYNEQF
TRBV7-9	TRBD2	few	ASSFGLAGANVLT
TRBV28	.	many	ASSPIGQGRRETQY
TRBV20-1	.	many	SATNPDFTYEQY
TRBV7-9	.	few	ASSADLQGTNEKLF
TRBV7-9	TRBD2	many	ASSFGASGGPDTQY
TRBV19	TRBD2	.	ASRMTSGLSYEQY
TRBV13	.	.	AGSLGDIQY
TRBV28	.	many	ASSATLEQY
TRBV13	.	few	ASSLDLFGDTDTQY
TRBV20-1	TRBD1	many	SAAITQGWETQY
TRBV29-1	TRBD1	.	SVEDPRTGSYNEQF
TRBV7-3	TRBD2	many	ASSLSGGNTGELF
TRBV7-9	.	many	ASSARQYDEQY
TRBV24-1	.	.	ATSDPGGAKNIQY
TRBV29-1	TRBD2	once	SVDVGGGAYEQY
TRBV12-3/TRBV12-4	.	many	ASSFKVSNTEAF
TRBV20-1	TRBD2	many	SASVSGKVYEQY
TRBV4-1	TRBD1	many	ASSLTGQGGEQF
TRBV3-1	.	many	ASSQDTGSYGYT
TRBV30	.	few	AWSVTAPYGYT
TRBV28	.	many	ASSFGELYGYT
TRBV12-5	TRBD2	.	ASGSPGGYEQY
TRBV2	.	many	ATRGGVSYNEQF
TRBV29-1	TRBD1	.	SVAQGLQHGYT
TRBV20-1	TRBD2	few	SARDPETSGNEQF
TRBV7-9	.	.	ASSLWRGKLGTGELF
TRBV19	TRBD1	.	ASSSGPGQSEQF
TRBV19	.	.	ASKEALNGELF
TRBV6-2/TRBV6-3	TRBD2	many	ASSYSGGRAGGELF
TRBV2	TRBD2	many	ATKREGLLEAF
TRBV5-1	TRBD2	many	ASSYGWASGRTDTQY
TRBV9	TRBD2	.	ASSVVTSGSYNEQF
TRBV20-1	.	many	SAKDLVTQY
TRBV7-6	.	many	ASSLETGRREQY
TRBV10-3	.	many	AISESAGPTGANVLT
TRBV5-1	.	few	ASSPDGQFQETQY
TRBV5-1	TRBD1	many	ASSPRDRGNIQY
TRBV6-2/TRBV6-3	.	.	ASSPIFRSGGSTDTQY
TRBV18	.	.	ASSSWEYTEAF
TRBV24-1	TRBD2	few	ATSESGRAGYEQF
TRBV13	TRBD1	few	ASSSDRDRASTDTQY